Listed below are T cell receptor beta chains from one sample, sequenced in a study of regulatory T cells in long-lasting Graves disease. TCRdb redid the calling of the multiplex PCR reads with MiXCR, one entry per CDR3 protein. The sample yields 200,000 to 250,000 distinct CDR3 sequences, 20% to 25% seen once. The sample was peripheral blood mononuclear cells (PBMCs), taken at new diagnosis, from a patient treated with antithyroid drugs. Receptors originate from a female donor with Graves disease. CDR3s include the opening cysteine and the closing phenylalanine or tryptophan. The order of the fields is clone size, J gene, D gene, V gene, CDR3 protein, CDR3 DNA. D genes are given only for firm matches. The listing skips clone size in some rows; elsewhere it reads once, few, many or a size class.

clone size: many; J gene: TRBJ2-2; D gene: -; V gene: TRBV5-1; CDR3 protein: CASSLGQRPGTGELFF; CDR3 DNA: TGCGCCAGCAGCTTGGGGCAGCGACCGGGCACCGGGGAGCTGTTTTTT
clone size: many; J gene: TRBJ2-4; D gene: -; V gene: TRBV5-1; CDR3 protein: CASSLADSGRSTIQYF; CDR3 DNA: TGCGCCAGCAGCTTGGCTGACTCAGGCCGGTCGACCATTCAGTACTTC
clone size: -; J gene: TRBJ2-5; D gene: TRBD2; V gene: TRBV5-1; CDR3 protein: CASSRTLAGEETQYF; CDR3 DNA: TGCGCCAGCAGCCGCACACTAGCGGGAGAGGAGACCCAGTACTTC
clone size: -; J gene: TRBJ2-7; D gene: TRBD1; V gene: TRBV7-3; CDR3 protein: CASSWTGGGEQYF; CDR3 DNA: TGTGCCAGCAGCTGGACAGGGGGAGGCGAGCAGTACTTC
clone size: many; J gene: TRBJ2-7; D gene: TRBD2; V gene: TRBV20-1; CDR3 protein: CSAARGLAGQYEQYF; CDR3 DNA: TGCAGTGCAGCCCGGGGACTAGCGGGGCAATACGAGCAGTACTTC
clone size: many; J gene: TRBJ2-7; D gene: -; V gene: TRBV20-1; CDR3 protein: CSAEHPGGLQYF; CDR3 DNA: TGCAGTGCTGAGCATCCTGGGGGGCTGCAGTACTTC
clone size: many; J gene: TRBJ1-2; D gene: -; V gene: TRBV4-1; CDR3 protein: CASSQEPGATNGYTF; CDR3 DNA: TGCGCCAGCAGCCAAGAGCCGGGGGCGACGAATGGCTACACCTTC
clone size: -; J gene: TRBJ1-1; D gene: -; V gene: TRBV25-1; CDR3 protein: CASSPPGSVGTEAFF; CDR3 DNA: TGTGCCAGCAGTCCGCCGGGGTCGGTGGGCACTGAAGCTTTCTTT
clone size: many; J gene: TRBJ2-1; D gene: -; V gene: TRBV7-8; CDR3 protein: CASSIRGTYSYNEQFF; CDR3 DNA: TGTGCCAGCAGCATCAGGGGAACTTACTCCTACAATGAGCAGTTCTTC
clone size: -; J gene: TRBJ2-7; D gene: TRBD2; V gene: TRBV20-1; CDR3 protein: CSARVGTSGSSYEQYF; CDR3 DNA: TGCAGTGCTAGAGTTGGGACTAGCGGGAGCTCCTACGAGCAGTACTTC
clone size: many; J gene: TRBJ2-1; D gene: TRBD2; V gene: TRBV24-1; CDR3 protein: CATSDFGGRALDEQFF; CDR3 DNA: TGTGCCACCAGTGATTTTGGCGGGAGGGCCCTCGATGAGCAGTTCTTC
clone size: -; J gene: TRBJ1-2; D gene: -; V gene: TRBV6-2/TRBV6-3; CDR3 protein: CASSGRGRGHGYTF; CDR3 DNA: TGTGCCAGCAGTGGAAGGGGCCGGGGGCACGGCTACACCTTC
clone size: many; J gene: TRBJ2-3; D gene: -; V gene: TRBV27; CDR3 protein: CASSLLPVGDTQYF; CDR3 DNA: TGTGCCAGCAGTTTACTCCCCGTAGGGGATACGCAGTATTTT
clone size: few; J gene: TRBJ2-1; D gene: -; V gene: TRBV4-3; CDR3 protein: CASSQDGLNEQFF; CDR3 DNA: TGCGCCAGCAGCCAAGATGGGTTAAATGAGCAGTTCTTC
clone size: -; J gene: TRBJ2-7; D gene: -; V gene: TRBV5-6; CDR3 protein: CASSPGGVYHEQYF; CDR3 DNA: TGTGCCAGCAGCCCAGGAGGAGTATACCACGAGCAGTACTTC
clone size: many; J gene: TRBJ2-3; D gene: -; V gene: TRBV28; CDR3 protein: CASSTGWGDTQYF; CDR3 DNA: TGTGCCAGCAGTACCGGGTGGGGAGATACGCAGTATTTT
clone size: many; J gene: TRBJ2-1; D gene: -; V gene: TRBV9; CDR3 protein: CASSVRVRDEQFF; CDR3 DNA: TGTGCCAGCAGCGTTAGGGTTAGAGATGAGCAGTTCTTC
clone size: few; J gene: TRBJ2-1; D gene: -; V gene: TRBV15; CDR3 protein: CATRSFAISRDPFSYNEQFF; CDR3 DNA: TGTGCCACCAGATCTTTCGCGATTAGCAGGGACCCCTTTTCCTACAATGAGCAGTTCTTC
clone size: -; J gene: TRBJ2-7; D gene: -; V gene: TRBV4-3; CDR3 protein: CASSQDHTAYEQYF; CDR3 DNA: TGCGCCAGCAGCCAAGACCACACAGCGTACGAGCAGTACTTC
clone size: many; J gene: TRBJ2-1; D gene: -; V gene: TRBV5-8; CDR3 protein: CASSVTWSSYNEQFF; CDR3 DNA: TGTGCCAGCAGCGTAACATGGAGCTCCTACAATGAGCAGTTCTTC
clone size: many; J gene: TRBJ2-6; D gene: -; V gene: TRBV20-1; CDR3 protein: CSARDHTGSGANVLTF; CDR3 DNA: TGCAGTGCTAGAGATCATACCGGGTCTGGGGCCAACGTCCTGACTTTC
clone size: many; J gene: TRBJ1-2; D gene: -; V gene: TRBV20-1; CDR3 protein: CSTSRGDGYTF; CDR3 DNA: TGCAGTACTAGTCGGGGGGATGGCTACACCTTC
clone size: many; J gene: TRBJ2-7; D gene: TRBD2; V gene: TRBV11-3; CDR3 protein: CASSPGTSGSREQYF; CDR3 DNA: TGTGCCAGCAGCCCAGGGACTAGCGGGAGTCGCGAGCAGTACTTC
clone size: many; J gene: TRBJ1-6; D gene: -; V gene: TRBV11-2; CDR3 protein: CASSSPESSYNSPLHF; CDR3 DNA: TGTGCCAGCAGCTCCCCAGAGAGCTCCTATAATTCACCCCTCCACTTT
clone size: many; J gene: TRBJ2-3; D gene: -; V gene: TRBV20-1; CDR3 protein: CSARDLWNTQYF; CDR3 DNA: TGCAGTGCTAGAGATTTGTGGAATACGCAGTATTTT
clone size: many; J gene: TRBJ2-7; D gene: -; V gene: TRBV5-6; CDR3 protein: CASSLGTRVAYEQYF; CDR3 DNA: TGTGCCAGCAGCTTGGGTACCAGGGTCGCCTACGAGCAGTACTTC
clone size: few; J gene: TRBJ2-6; D gene: -; V gene: TRBV28; CDR3 protein: CASKRPSGANVLTF; CDR3 DNA: TGTGCCAGCAAACGGCCTTCTGGGGCCAACGTCCTGACTTTC
clone size: many; J gene: TRBJ2-7; D gene: TRBD2; V gene: TRBV7-8; CDR3 protein: CASSAEQGGRPPYEQYF; CDR3 DNA: TGTGCCAGCAGCGCGGAACAAGGCGGGAGGCCACCGTACGAGCAGTACTTC
clone size: many; J gene: TRBJ2-1; D gene: -; V gene: TRBV9; CDR3 protein: CASSPRLEYNEQFF; CDR3 DNA: TGTGCCAGCAGCCCGCGACTGGAATACAATGAGCAGTTCTTC
clone size: -; J gene: TRBJ2-3; D gene: TRBD2; V gene: TRBV5-4; CDR3 protein: CASSLLLAGVSDTQYF; CDR3 DNA: TGTGCCAGCAGCTTGTTGCTGGCGGGGGTCTCAGATACGCAGTATTTT
clone size: many; J gene: TRBJ2-7; D gene: -; V gene: TRBV2; CDR3 protein: CASRKDNYEQYF; CDR3 DNA: TGTGCCAGCAGGAAGGACAACTACGAGCAGTACTTC
clone size: many; J gene: TRBJ2-5; D gene: TRBD2; V gene: TRBV12-3/TRBV12-4; CDR3 protein: CASSFGTSGKETQYF; CDR3 DNA: TGTGCCAGCAGTTTCGGGACTAGCGGGAAAGAGACCCAGTACTTC
clone size: many; J gene: TRBJ1-1; D gene: -; V gene: TRBV12-5; CDR3 protein: CASALLKGNTEAFF; CDR3 DNA: TGTGCTAGTGCACTGTTGAAAGGGAACACTGAAGCTTTCTTT
clone size: -; J gene: TRBJ2-5; D gene: -; V gene: TRBV5-1; CDR3 protein: CASSLGGRGQETQYF; CDR3 DNA: TGCGCCAGCAGCTTGGGTGGCAGGGGCCAAGAGACCCAGTACTTC
clone size: -; J gene: TRBJ1-4; D gene: -; V gene: TRBV6-1; CDR3 protein: CASKTARGEKLFF; CDR3 DNA: TGTGCCAGCAAGACAGCAAGGGGTGAAAAACTGTTTTTT
clone size: -; J gene: TRBJ2-5; D gene: -; V gene: TRBV20-1; CDR3 protein: CSALISPGQETQYF; CDR3 DNA: TGCAGTGCTCTTATTAGTCCAGGCCAAGAGACCCAGTACTTC
clone size: many; J gene: TRBJ2-1; D gene: -; V gene: TRBV11-2; CDR3 protein: CASSFRGGEQFF; CDR3 DNA: TGTGCCAGCAGCTTTAGAGGGGGTGAGCAGTTCTTC
clone size: many; J gene: TRBJ2-1; D gene: TRBD2; V gene: TRBV4-3; CDR3 protein: CASSQDPSGVPEQFF; CDR3 DNA: TGCGCCAGCAGCCAAGATCCTAGCGGGGTCCCTGAGCAGTTCTTC
clone size: many; J gene: TRBJ2-2; D gene: TRBD2; V gene: TRBV7-8; CDR3 protein: CASITRAGAYTGELFF; CDR3 DNA: TGTGCCAGCATTACCCGAGCGGGAGCGTACACCGGGGAGCTGTTTTTT
clone size: many; J gene: TRBJ1-5; D gene: TRBD1; V gene: TRBV29-1; CDR3 protein: CSVETGGHQPQHF; CDR3 DNA: TGCAGCGTCGAGACAGGGGGCCACCAGCCCCAGCATTTT
clone size: few; J gene: TRBJ2-3; D gene: -; V gene: TRBV11-3; CDR3 protein: CASSPYRGAGDTQYF; CDR3 DNA: TGTGCCAGCAGCCCCTACCGGGGGGCCGGGGATACGCAGTATTTT